This T cell receptor (beta chain) was identified in a study of multiple sclerosis patients with progressive multifocal leukoencephalopathy. This was a survey-level run. TCRdb keeps only in-frame clones here, not all; method: immunoSEQ multiplex PCR. The sample records roughly 28,000 clones, 75% to 90% being singletons. Notes on the study in general: Clones expanded at PML were already present before and during natalizumab.

Time point in this sample: time of PML onset. Detection of JC virus DNA in cerebrospinal fluid confirmed PML diagnosed from clinical and MRI findings. Every listed patient previously received interferon beta; all PML patients were women. Remarks on this clone: Its matching antigen is unknown.

The V end lost 1 base, the J end lost 9 bases, and 10 bases lay between the germline ends. The CDR3 covers 14 residues. CDR1 and CDR2 from the germline V gene are SGHTA and FQGNSA. The TCR comes from a woman aged 25-40 years with progressive multifocal leukoencephalopathy. Sequenced material: PBMCs, taken from a patient treated with natalizumab. This chain links TRBV7-2 with TRBJ1-6, with a tentative D call TRBD1 (5 bases). CDR3 in DNA: TGTGCCAGCAGCTTAGAAGGGCAGGGTTCACCCCTCCACTTT. The encoded protein is CASSLEGQGSPLHF.